The 19 T cell receptor beta chains reported below all come from one sample, sequenced in a study of T cell repertoires in cytomegalovirus infection. TCRdb re-called the reads through MiXCR, storing one row per CDR3 protein. Among hundreds of thousands of distinct CDR3 sequences, approximately 32% were seen once, and the ten largest hold 15% to 25%. Their recognized antigens are unknown. The sample here was cultured PBMCs, taken from culture after CMV antigen stimulation. The receptors derive from a human donor in good health (CMV status not recorded). Some clones in this sample may be carry-over from other donors' samples.

This clonotype was seen a few times. The rearrangement joins TRBV2 to TRBJ1-5; D gene unclear. The germline gives CDR1 SNHLY, CDR2 FYNNEI. The CDR3 has 15 amino acids. The V end lost 7 bases, the J end lost 1 base, and 14 bases lay between the germline ends. The CDR3 protein is CASNGMGRSNQPQHF. CDR3 sequence (DNA): TGTGCCAGCAACGGAATGGGGAGGAGCAATCAGCCCCAGCATTTT.

This clonotype was recorded a few times. The rearrangement joins TRBV28 to TRBJ1-5; 11 nucleotides align to TRBD1. Germline CDR1 MDHEN, CDR2 SYDVKM. Trimming took 7 bases from V and 7 from J; bases not matched to a gene: 12. This CDR3 contains 16 residues. The CDR3 protein is CASTPSGQGGYQPQHF. The CDR3 DNA is TGTGCCAGCACTCCGTCGGGACAGGGGGGGTACCAGCCCCAGCATTTT.

The chain employs TRBV28 and TRBJ2-7; TRBD2 agrees at 12 bases. There are 17 residues in the CDR3. The ends lost 2 bases at V and 0 bases at J; junction bases unmatched: 5. The germline CDR1 and CDR2 sequences are MDHEN and SYDVKM. Written as DNA, the CDR3 is TGTGCCAGCAGTTTAAGACTAGCGGGAGCGAGCTCCTACGAGCAGTACTTC. Its protein is CASSLRLAGASSYEQYF.

The chain combines TRBV7-3 with TRBJ2-2, with TRBD2 identical over 10 bases. The CDR3 is made up of 15 amino acids. Unmatched junction bases numbered 3, after V lost 6 bases and J lost 2 bases. The germline gives CDR1 SGHTA, CDR2 FQGTGA. The CDR3 DNA reads TGTGCCAGCAGGGTAGCGGGAGGTAACACCGGGGAGCTGTTTTTT. Protein: CASRVAGGNTGELFF.

The rearrangement uses TRBV6-5 and TRBJ2-1; 9 nucleotides align to TRBD2. V gave up 4 bases and J gave up 7 bases; unmatched junction bases: 14. Germline V gene data show CDR1 as MNHEY and CDR2 as SVGAGI. The CDR3 covers 17 residues. Here the CDR3 reads CASSSPYSGRSRNEQFF. The CDR3 DNA is TGTGCCAGCAGTTCTCCATATAGCGGGAGATCGCGAAATGAGCAGTTCTTC.

A remark on this clonotype: This could be a read error, since a much larger clone is one nucleotide away. CDR3 region: CASTPRGETQYF. The CDR3 nucleotides read TGTGCCAGCACCCCCAGGGGGGAGACCCAGTACTTC. The gene calls are TRBV27 and TRBJ2-5, with 7 bases matching TRBD1. J lost 5 bases, V lost 7 bases, and 4 bases had no gene match. This CDR3 comprises 12 residues. Germline V gene lookup returns CDR1 MNHEY and CDR2 SMNVEV (reference sequence).

This clonotype occurred a few times. The chain uses TRBV3-1 and TRBJ1-3; D perhaps matches TRBD1 (5 bases). Germline lookup yields CDR1 LGHDT and CDR2 YNNKEL (reference sequence). CDR3 size: 16 residues. Trimming removed 2 bases at V and 0 bases at J, with 11 bases between. The CDR3 bases are TGTGCCAGCAGCCAACTGGACATACTCTCTGGAAACACCATATATTTT. Encoded protein: CASSQLDILSGNTIYF.

This clonotype was detected only a few times. V usage is TRBV6-1 and J usage is TRBJ2-7; possibly TRBD1 or TRBD2 for D (5 bases each). The V end was cut by 3 bases, the J end by 3 bases, with 9 bases between. The germline gives CDR1 MNHNS, CDR2 SASEGT. CDR3 length: 13 residues. CDR3: CASSDPGSYEQYF. The CDR3 DNA sequence: TGTGCCAGCAGTGACCCAGGGAGCTACGAGCAGTACTTC.

This clonotype appeared many times. The chain employs TRBV12-3 or TRBV12-4 and TRBJ2-7; 10 nucleotides line up with TRBD2. This CDR3 comprises 15 residues. J gave up 4 bases and V 7 bases, and 10 bases lay outside the gene matches. The CDR3: CASTLAGGPRYEQYF. The CDR3 nucleotides read TGTGCCAGCACCTTAGCGGGGGGCCCTAGGTACGAGCAGTACTTC.

This clonotype was seen a handful of times. The genes are TRBV7-2 and TRBJ2-1; 7 bases agree with TRBD2. V lost 1 base, J lost 8 bases, and 11 bases stayed unmatched. CDR1 is SGHTA and CDR2 is FQGNSA in the germline V gene. The CDR3 loop spans 16 amino acids. DNA of the CDR3: TGTGCCAGCAGCTTAGGGTTGGGACTAACCCTCCATGAGCAGTTCTTC. Residues: CASSLGLGLTLHEQFF.

About this clonotype itself: A read error may be the cause here, since a much bigger clone is one base away. This chain links TRBV10-3 with TRBJ1-2; 10 bases are shared with TRBD1. This CDR3 is 15 amino acids long. The V gene's germline CDR1 is ENHRY and CDR2 SYGVKD. V lost 6 bases to trimming and J lost 3 bases; unmatched junction nucleotides: 7. The CDR3, as DNA: TGTGCCATCAGCCGTCCCGGGACAGGGGACTATGGCTACACCTTC. Translation gives CAISRPGTGDYGYTF.

The CDR3 spells CASRTGAEQYF. The CDR3 DNA is TGTGCCAGCAGAACCGGGGCCGAGCAGTACTTC. The chain uses TRBV6-1 and TRBJ2-7; D may be TRBD1 or TRBD2 (5 bases each). The CDR3 spans 11 residues. CDR1 and CDR2 (germline): MNHNS, SASEGT. V lost 6 bases to trimming and J lost 6 bases, with 9 bases between them.

V usage is TRBV20-1 and J usage is TRBJ1-2, with no clear D. The V end was cut by 0 bases, the J end by 4 bases, with 6 bases between. The length of the CDR3 is 12 residues. The germline V gene encodes CDR1 DFQATT and CDR2 SNEGSKA (reference sequence). CDR3 loop: CSARDFPYGYTF. DNA of the CDR3: TGCAGTGCTAGAGACTTTCCCTATGGCTACACCTTC.

The chain links TRBV2 to TRBJ2-4; 7 nucleotides agree with TRBD2. Germline loops: CDR1 SNHLY, CDR2 FYNNEI. With 6 bases clipped from V and 5 bases from J, the junction kept 4 bases outside the gene matches. CDR3 size: 13 residues. DNA of the CDR3: TGTGCCAGCAGGGATGGACTAGAAAACATTCAGTACTTC. This gives the protein CASRDGLENIQYF.

This clonotype was detected ten times or more. This chain uses TRBV7-6 with TRBJ2-1; D uncertain. Trimming pared 2 bases from V and 2 bases from J, leaving 13 bases between. This CDR3 spans 16 amino acids. CDR1 and CDR2 from the germline V gene are SGHVS and FNYEAQ. The CDR3 DNA sequence: TGTGCCAGCAGCTTAAGCGCAGACCTTCCCTACAATGAGCAGTTCTTC. Its protein is CASSLSADLPYNEQFF.

The chain combines TRBV6-1 with TRBJ2-4; 10 nucleotides line up with TRBD1. CDR1 MNHNS and CDR2 SASEGT come from the germline V gene. J lost 0 bases, V lost 4 bases, and 0 bases had no gene match. The CDR3 has 15 amino acids. The CDR3 spells CASSGQGAAKNIQYF. CDR3 sequence (DNA): TGTGCCAGCAGTGGACAGGGGGCAGCCAAAAACATTCAGTACTTC.

In this sample, this clonotype turned up many times. This chain connects TRBV7-3 to TRBJ2-2; D remains unclear. CDR1 SGHTA and CDR2 FQGTGA come from the germline V gene. The CDR3 contains 14 residues. Trimming left V 5 bases short and J 1 base short, with 8 bases between. CDR3 region: CASSAQQNTGELFF. CDR3 sequence (DNA): TGTGCCAGCAGCGCACAGCAGAACACCGGGGAGCTGTTTTTT.

V and J are TRBV7-2 and TRBJ1-2, with D possibly matching TRBD1 (5 bases). There are 16 residues in the CDR3. Germline V gene lookup returns CDR1 SGHTA and CDR2 FQGNSA. The V gene lost 5 bases and the J gene lost 8 bases, with 24 bases spanning the gap. CDR3 sequence reads: CASSLQSDTQTRGYTF. CDR3 DNA sequence: TGTGCCAGCAGCCTCCAGTCGGACACACAAACGCGAGGCTACACCTTC.

This chain connects TRBV20-1 to TRBJ2-1, with a weak D call TRBD2 (7 bases). V dropped 5 bases and J dropped 5 bases, with 16 bases sitting between them. This CDR3 contains 14 residues. The germline gives CDR1 DFQATT, CDR2 SNEGSKA (reference sequence). CDR3 sequence: CSAGGAERNNEQFF. In DNA, the CDR3 is TGCAGTGCTGGGGGGGCTGAGCGCAACAATGAGCAGTTCTTC.